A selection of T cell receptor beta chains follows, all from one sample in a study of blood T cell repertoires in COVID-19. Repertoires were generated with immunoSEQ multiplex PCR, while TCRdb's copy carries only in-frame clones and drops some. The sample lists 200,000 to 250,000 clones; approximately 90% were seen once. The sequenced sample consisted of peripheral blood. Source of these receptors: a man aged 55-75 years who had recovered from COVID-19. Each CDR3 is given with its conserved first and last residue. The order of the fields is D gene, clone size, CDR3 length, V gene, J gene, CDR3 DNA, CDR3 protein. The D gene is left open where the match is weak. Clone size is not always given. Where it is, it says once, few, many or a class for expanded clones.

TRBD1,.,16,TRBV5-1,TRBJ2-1,TGCGCCAGCAGCTTGGGCCCGGGACAGGCCTACAATGAGCAGTTCTTC,CASSLGPGQAYNEQFF
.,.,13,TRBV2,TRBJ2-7,TGTGCCAGCAGCGGACGGATTAGAGGGGAGCAGTACTTC,CASSGRIRGEQYF
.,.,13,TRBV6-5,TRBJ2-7,TGTGCCAGCACCCTGGGGGGGCCCTACGAGCAGTACTTC,CASTLGGPYEQYF
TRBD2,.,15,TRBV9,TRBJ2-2,TGTGCCAGCAGCGTGATAGCGGGAACCACCGGGGAGCTGTTTTTT,CASSVIAGTTGELFF
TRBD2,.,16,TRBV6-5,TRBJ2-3,TGTGCCAGCAGTTACTCGGGACTAGCGGGGTGGGATACGCAGTATTTT,CASSYSGLAGWDTQYF
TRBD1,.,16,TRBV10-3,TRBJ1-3,TGTGCCATCAGCCCCCAGGACAGGGGGTCTGGAAACACCATATATTTT,CAISPQDRGSGNTIYF
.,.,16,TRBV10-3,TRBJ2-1,TGTGCCATCAGTGACCCCTCGAGACTAGTCTTAAATGAGCAGTTCTTC,CAISDPSRLVLNEQFF
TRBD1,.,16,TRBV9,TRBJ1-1,TGTGCCAGCAGCGGAAATACAGGGGGAATGAACACTGAAGCTTTCTTT,CASSGNTGGMNTEAFF
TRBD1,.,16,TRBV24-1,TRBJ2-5,TGTGCCACCAGTGATCTTCACAGGGGTGGTTGGGAGACCCAGTACTTC,CATSDLHRGGWETQYF
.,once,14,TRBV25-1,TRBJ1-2,TGTGCCAGCAGGGGGATGGGGGAGGACTATGGCTACACCTTC,CASRGMGEDYGYTF
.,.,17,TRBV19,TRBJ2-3,TGTGCCAGTAGCGAGACCTCAGGGTTCAGTTTCACAGATACGCAGTATTTT,CASSETSGFSFTDTQYF
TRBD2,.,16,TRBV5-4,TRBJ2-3,TGTGCCAGCAGCTTGCCGGGACTAGGAAGGGCAGATACGCAGTATTTT,CASSLPGLGRADTQYF
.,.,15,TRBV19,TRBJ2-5,TGTGCCAGTAGTTCTTCGACAGCCCCGAGGGAGACCCAGTACTTC,CASSSSTAPRETQYF
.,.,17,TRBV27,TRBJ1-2,TGTGCCAGCAGTTTATGGGGGAGGGGGGCTACTACCTATGGCTACACCTTC,CASSLWGRGATTYGYTF
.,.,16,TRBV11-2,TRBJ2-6,TGTGCCAGCAGCGACGGACAGCTCTCTGGGGCCAACGTCCTGACTTTC,CASSDGQLSGANVLTF
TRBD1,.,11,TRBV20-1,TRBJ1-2,TGCAGTGCTAGAAGGGACAGCTCGGACACCTTC,CSARRDSSDTF
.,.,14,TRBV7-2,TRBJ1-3,TGTGCCAGCAGCTTAACCGGGAGCAGAAACACCATATATTTT,CASSLTGSRNTIYF
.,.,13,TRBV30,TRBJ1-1,TGTGCCTGGAGTGGGACACTGAACACTGAAGCTTTCTTT,CAWSGTLNTEAFF
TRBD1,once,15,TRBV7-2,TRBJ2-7,TGTGCCAGCAGCTTCGACAGGGACCTCGGTTACGAGCAGTACTTC,CASSFDRDLGYEQYF
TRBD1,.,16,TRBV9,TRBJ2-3,TGTGCCAGCAGCGTAGGAGGGGCAGGGGGCATAGATACGCAGTATTTT,CASSVGGAGGIDTQYF
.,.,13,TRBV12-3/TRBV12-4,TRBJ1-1,TGTGCCAGCAGTTTTAGTGCGAACACTGAAGCTTTCTTT,CASSFSANTEAFF
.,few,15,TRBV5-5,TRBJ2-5,TGTGCCAGCAGCTTCTTAGTGACGGAGGAAGAGACCCAGTACTTC,CASSFLVTEEETQYF
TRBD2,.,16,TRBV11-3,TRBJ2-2,TGTGCCAGCAGCGCGAGACCCGGGACTAGCGGCGGGGAGCTGTTTTTT,CASSARPGTSGGELFF
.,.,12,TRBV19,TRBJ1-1,TGTGCCAGTAGGTCCGGAGCACGAGAAGCTTTCTTT,CASRSGAREAFF
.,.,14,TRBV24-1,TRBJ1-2,TGTGCCACCAGTGATCATGTCGGACAGTATGGCTACACCTTC,CATSDHVGQYGYTF
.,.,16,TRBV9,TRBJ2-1,TGTGCCAGCAGCCCCCTGGGCGGCAGTGGACTCAATGAGCAGTTCTTC,CASSPLGGSGLNEQFF
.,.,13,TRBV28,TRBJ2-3,TGTGCCAGCCACGGACAGTTTTCAGATACGCAGTATTTT,CASHGQFSDTQYF
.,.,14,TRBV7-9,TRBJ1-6,TGTGCCAGCAGCCCCCGACAGGATAATTCACCCCTCCACTTT,CASSPRQDNSPLHF
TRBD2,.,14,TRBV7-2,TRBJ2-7,TGTGCCAGCAGCTTTCTAGCGGGGGGCTACGAGCAGTACTTC,CASSFLAGGYEQYF
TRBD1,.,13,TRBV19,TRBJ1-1,TGTGCCAGTAGGCCCGACAGGGGCACTGAAGCTTTCTTT,CASRPDRGTEAFF
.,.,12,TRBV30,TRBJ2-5,TGTGCCTGGAGTCAGGGCGCGGAGACCCAGTACTTC,CAWSQGAETQYF
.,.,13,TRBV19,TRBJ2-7,TGTGCCAGTAGTAGCCAGATCTCCTACGAGCAGTACTTC,CASSSQISYEQYF
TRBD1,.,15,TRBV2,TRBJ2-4,TGTGCCAGCAGCCCGCAGGGACAGGGGGGGGACATTCAGTACTTC,CASSPQGQGGDIQYF
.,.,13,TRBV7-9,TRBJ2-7,TGTGCCAGCAGCTTAGGAACCGCGAGCCAGCAGTACTTC,CASSLGTASQQYF
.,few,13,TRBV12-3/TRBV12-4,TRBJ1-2,TGTGCCAGCAGTTTCCAGGAACACTATGGCTACACCTTC,CASSFQEHYGYTF
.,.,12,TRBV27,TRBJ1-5,TGTGCCAGCAACACAGTAAATCAGCCCCAGCATTTT,CASNTVNQPQHF
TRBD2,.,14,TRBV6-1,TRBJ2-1,TGTGCCAGCAGTGGAGCGGGGGGGCTGGATGAGCAGTTCTTC,CASSGAGGLDEQFF
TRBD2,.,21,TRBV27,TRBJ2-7,TGTGCCAGCAGTTTACCGAATTGGCGGGAGGGCCTTTTGGCGGTCTCCTACGAGCAGTACTTC,CASSLPNWREGLLAVSYEQYF
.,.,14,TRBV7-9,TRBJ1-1,TGTGCCAGCAGCTTAAGGGGTACCAAGACTGAAGCTTTCTTT,CASSLRGTKTEAFF
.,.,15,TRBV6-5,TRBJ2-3,TGTGCCAGCTCAGGTGGGGGCGGTTCCCCAGATACGCAGTATTTT,CASSGGGGSPDTQYF
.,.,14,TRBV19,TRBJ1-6,TGTGCCAGCGGGGGGGATTCCTATAATTCACCCCTCCACTTT,CASGGDSYNSPLHF
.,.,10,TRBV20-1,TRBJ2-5,TGCAGTGCTGCCCAGGAGACCCAGTACTTC,CSAAQETQYF
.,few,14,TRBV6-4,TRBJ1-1,TGTGCCAGCAGTCCGGAGGGCGGAATCACTGAAGCTTTCTTT,CASSPEGGITEAFF
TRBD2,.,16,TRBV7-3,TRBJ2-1,TGTGCCAGCAGCTTATTGTCTAGCGGGAGGGACAATGAGCAGTTCTTC,CASSLLSSGRDNEQFF
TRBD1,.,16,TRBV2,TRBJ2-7,TGTGCCACATCACCAAGGTGGGCAGACCAGGGGGTCGAGCAGTACTTC,CATSPRWADQGVEQYF
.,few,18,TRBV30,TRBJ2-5,TGTGCCTGGAGTGGGGGGCGGCTAGCCCTCCTGTCCCAAGAGACCCAGTACTTC,CAWSGGRLALLSQETQYF
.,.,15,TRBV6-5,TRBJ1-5,TGTGCCAGCAGTTACTCAGGGGTCCGGGTTCAGCCCCAGCATTTT,CASSYSGVRVQPQHF
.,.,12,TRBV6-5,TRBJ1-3,TGTGCCAGCAGTCCTATGGGAAACACCATATATTTT,CASSPMGNTIYF
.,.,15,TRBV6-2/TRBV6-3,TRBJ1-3,TGTGCCAGCAGTTATTCACGGGCTCGAGGGAACACCATATATTTT,CASSYSRARGNTIYF
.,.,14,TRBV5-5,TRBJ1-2,TGTGCCAGCAGCTTAGGGGGGGAGTTCTATGGCTACACCTTC,CASSLGGEFYGYTF
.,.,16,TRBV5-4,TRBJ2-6,TGTGCCAGCAGCGTCCAGGGATCCTCTGGGGCCAACGTCCTGACTTTC,CASSVQGSSGANVLTF
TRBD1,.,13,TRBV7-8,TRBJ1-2,TGTGCCAGCAGCTTATCGACAGGGAATGGCTACACCTTC,CASSLSTGNGYTF
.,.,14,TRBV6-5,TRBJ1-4,TGTGCCAGCAGTTACGGGAGGGGCAATGAAAAACTGTTTTTT,CASSYGRGNEKLFF
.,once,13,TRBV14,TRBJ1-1,TGTGCCAGCAGCCAAGAAAGGAGGGGTGGAACTTTCTTT,CASSQERRGGTFF
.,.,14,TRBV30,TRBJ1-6,TGTGCCTGGAGTGGGGGACTCGATAATTCACCCCTCCACTTT,CAWSGGLDNSPLHF